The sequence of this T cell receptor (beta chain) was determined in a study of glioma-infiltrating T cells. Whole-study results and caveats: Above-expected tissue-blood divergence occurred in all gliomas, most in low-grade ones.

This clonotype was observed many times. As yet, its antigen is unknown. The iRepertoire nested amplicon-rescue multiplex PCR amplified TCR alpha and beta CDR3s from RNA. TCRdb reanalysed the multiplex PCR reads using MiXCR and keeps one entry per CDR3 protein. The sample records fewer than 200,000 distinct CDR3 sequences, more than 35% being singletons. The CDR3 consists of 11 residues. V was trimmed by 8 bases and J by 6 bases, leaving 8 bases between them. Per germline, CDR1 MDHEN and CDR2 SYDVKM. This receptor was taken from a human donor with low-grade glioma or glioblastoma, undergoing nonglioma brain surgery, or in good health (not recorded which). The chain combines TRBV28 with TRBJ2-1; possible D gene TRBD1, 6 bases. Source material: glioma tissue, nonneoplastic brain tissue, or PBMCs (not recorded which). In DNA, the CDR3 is TGTGCCAGCGTAGGGGGCAATGAGCAGTTCTTC. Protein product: CASVGGNEQFF. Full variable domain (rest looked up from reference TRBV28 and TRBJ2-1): DVKVTQSSRYLVKRTGEKVFLECVQDMDHENMFWYRQDPGLGLRLIYFSYDVKMKEKGDIPEGYSVSREKKERFSLILESASTNQTSMYLCASVGGNEQFFGPGTRLTVL.